What follows are 17 T cell receptor beta chains derived from one specimen sequenced in a study of blood T cell repertoires in COVID-19. Sequencing used immunoSEQ multiplex PCR; TCRdb keeps in-frame clones, though not all of them. The sample gives about 280,000 clones, approximately 85% of which show up once; roughly 5.3% is in the top ten. Sequencing was carried out using peripheral blood. All receptors derive from a man aged 50-60 years with active or convalescent COVID-19.

This sequence joins TRBV15 and TRBJ1-3; 9 nucleotides align to TRBD1. This CDR3 spans 16 amino acids. The V gene end was trimmed by 4 bases and the J gene end by 3 bases; junction bases not matched to a gene: 7. Germline assignment: CDR1 LNHNV and CDR2 YYDKDF (reference sequence). The CDR3 here is CATSTGDRGYGNTIYF. The CDR3, as DNA: TGTGCCACCAGCACCGGAGACAGGGGGTATGGAAACACCATATATTTT.

This clone was observed a single time. The rearrangement links TRBV30 to TRBJ2-1; 9 bases agree with TRBD1. CDR3 length: 14 residues. The germline V gene has CDR1 GTSNPN and CDR2 SVGIG (reference sequence). V was pared by 2 bases and J by 7 bases, with 6 bases of the junction left unmatched. In nucleotides, the CDR3 is TGTGCCTGGAGTTCTGGGACAGGGTGGAATGAGCAGTTCTTC. Its protein is CAWSSGTGWNEQFF. Full variable domain (rest looked up from reference TRBV30 and TRBJ2-1): SQTIHQWPATLVQPVGSPLSLECTVEGTSNPNLYWYRQAAGRGLQLLFYSVGIGQISSEVPQNLSASRPQDRQFILSSKKLLLSDSGFYLCAWSSGTGWNEQFFGPGTRLTVL.

This sequence joins TRBV19 and TRBJ2-5; TRBD2 aligns across 14 bases. From germline, CDR1 is LNHDA and CDR2 SQIVND (reference sequence). CDR3 length: 16 residues. V lost 5 bases and J lost 2; bases outside the gene matches: 4. CDR3 coding DNA: TGTGCCAGTAGTCCTCGGACTAGCGGGAGGCAAGAGACCCAGTACTTC. Its protein is CASSPRTSGRQETQYF.

The rearrangement links TRBV27 to TRBJ1-6, with D possibly being TRBD1 (5 bases). There are 17 residues in the CDR3. The V end lost 6 bases, the J end lost 4 bases, and 19 bases lay between the germline ends. Germline V lookup: CDR1 MNHEY, CDR2 SMNVEV (reference sequence). CDR3 region: CASSLRPTGSYNSPLHF. The CDR3 DNA follows: TGTGCCAGCAGCCTGCGACCAACAGGTTCTTATAATTCACCCCTCCACTTT.

The genes are TRBV5-1 and TRBJ2-5, with a possible D match to TRBD2 (6 bases). The CDR3 length is 13 residues. Germline CDR1 SGHRS, CDR2 YFSETQ. Trimming left V 7 bases short and J 4 bases short, with 14 bases between. CDR3 amino acids: CASRKGGTETQYF. The CDR3, as DNA: TGCGCCAGCCGAAAGGGAGGCACAGAGACCCAGTACTTC.

The chain carries TRBV28 and TRBJ2-1; D unresolved. The CDR3 sequence is 12 residues long. Trimming stripped 5 bases from V and 2 bases from J, with 4 bases between. The germline CDR1 and CDR2 sequences are MDHEN and SYDVKM. The CDR3 DNA sequence: TGTGCCAGCAGTGGAGCCTACAATGAGCAGTTCTTC. Translation: CASSGAYNEQFF.

The chain joins TRBV4-1 to TRBJ2-5, with TRBD2 matching over 10 bases. Trimming cost V 1 base and J 3 bases; bases outside gene matches: 5. This CDR3 region has 16 residues. Germline V CDR1 and CDR2: MGHRA, YSYEKL. The CDR3 nucleotides are TGCGCCAGCAGCCAAGGGCTAGCGGGAGTAAAAGAGACCCAGTACTTC. This encodes CASSQGLAGVKETQYF.

V and J are TRBV5-4 and TRBJ2-5, with TRBD2 identical over 7 bases. The V segment lost 2 bases and the J segment 2 bases; nucleotides outside the gene matches: 6. Germline V gene sequence: CDR1 SGHNT, CDR2 YYREEE (reference sequence). CDR3 length: 15 amino acids. In nucleotides, the CDR3 is TGTGCCAGCAGCTTCTGGGTGGGGGGGCAAGAGACCCAGTACTTC. Protein sequence: CASSFWVGGQETQYF.

This chain uses TRBV5-4 with TRBJ1-1; the D gene is possibly TRBD1 (6 bases). V lost 4 bases to trimming and J lost 1 base, with 11 bases between them. This CDR3 contains 14 residues. Germline loops: CDR1 SGHNT, CDR2 YYREEE (reference sequence). This CDR3 is CASSRGGWNTEAFF. The CDR3 region has the DNA TGTGCCAGCAGCCGAGGGGGATGGAACACTGAAGCTTTCTTT. Full variable domain (rest looked up from reference TRBV5-4 and TRBJ1-1): ETGVTQSPTHLIKTRGQQVTLRCSSQSGHNTVSWYQQALGQGPQFIFQYYREEENGRGNFPPRFSGLQFPNYSSELNVNALELDDSALYLCASSRGGWNTEAFFGQGTRLTVV.

This chain links TRBV5-6 with TRBJ2-2; D possibly corresponds to TRBD2 (7 bases). This CDR3 spans 14 amino acids. The V and J ends lost 4 bases and 6 bases respectively, with 13 bases between them. Germline V gene data show CDR1 as SGHDT and CDR2 as YYEEEE. The CDR3, as DNA: TGTGCCAGCAGCCCAAGGGAGGGGGCCGGGGAGCTGTTTTTT. Its protein is CASSPREGAGELFF.

The genes are TRBV6-5 and TRBJ1-1; unclear D gene. V gave up 8 bases and J gave up 5 bases, with 15 bases separating them. Germline V gene data show CDR1 as MNHEY and CDR2 as SVGAGI. The CDR3 spans 13 residues. The CDR3 region is CASHLGRVTEAFF. In DNA, the CDR3 is TGTGCCAGCCATCTCGGGAGGGTGACTGAAGCTTTCTTT.

The V and J genes are TRBV7-9 and TRBJ2-1; D is undetermined. Germline V lookup: CDR1 SEHNR, CDR2 FQNEAQ (reference sequence). V was trimmed by 1 base and J by 0 bases, leaving 4 bases between them. This CDR3 has 14 residues. CDR3 bases: TGTGCCAGCAGCTTAGTCAGCTCCTACAATGAGCAGTTCTTC. Translation: CASSLVSSYNEQFF.

The chain couples TRBV7-8 to TRBJ1-3; unclear D gene. Germline V lookup: CDR1 SGHVS, CDR2 FQNEAQ. Trimming pared 0 bases from V and 6 bases from J, leaving 15 bases between. The CDR3 loop spans 16 amino acids. As DNA, the CDR3 is TGTGCCAGCAGCTTAGCTTCGGGTGTCGAGGCAAACACCATATATTTT. Its translation: CASSLASGVEANTIYF.

This clone appeared a few times. This chain joins TRBV10-3 and TRBJ2-1; a weak D match, TRBD2 (5 bases). The CDR3 consists of 15 residues. V was shortened by 0 bases and J by 1 base, with 7 bases between the two germline ends. Germline CDR1 is ENHRY and CDR2 is SYGVKD. The CDR3 bases are TGTGCCATCAGTGAGTCTAGCGAGTCCTACAATGAGCAGTTCTTC. It translates to CAISESSESYNEQFF.

V gene TRBV6-2 or TRBV6-3 combines with J gene TRBJ2-7, with TRBD1 as a possible D gene (6 bases). Germline CDR1 reads MNHEY; CDR2 reads SVGEGT. Trimming took off 6 bases at V and 3 bases at J, with 12 bases between the two ends. The CDR3 contains 13 residues. For the CDR3, the DNA is TGTGCCAGCAGCGGTGGACAGATCTACGAGCAGTACTTC. Translation: CASSGGQIYEQYF.

The V gene is TRBV2, the J gene TRBJ2-1; tentatively, D is TRBD1 (6 bases). The CDR3 length is 14 residues. The germline V gene has CDR1 SNHLY and CDR2 FYNNEI. The V and J ends lost 7 bases and 1 base respectively, with 11 bases between them. CDR3 in amino acids: CASKGTSSYNEQFF. CDR3 DNA sequence: TGTGCCAGCAAAGGGACATCGTCCTACAATGAGCAGTTCTTC.

The gene calls are TRBV6-1 and TRBJ1-2; 7 positions match TRBD1. Germline values: CDR1 MNHNS, CDR2 SASEGT. The CDR3 length is 14 residues. The V and J ends lost 6 bases and 8 bases, in that order; junction bases with no gene match: 12. The CDR3 DNA reads as TGTGCCAGCAGCTCCACCCTCGGGGACAGCGGCTACACCTTC. Translated: CASSSTLGDSGYTF.